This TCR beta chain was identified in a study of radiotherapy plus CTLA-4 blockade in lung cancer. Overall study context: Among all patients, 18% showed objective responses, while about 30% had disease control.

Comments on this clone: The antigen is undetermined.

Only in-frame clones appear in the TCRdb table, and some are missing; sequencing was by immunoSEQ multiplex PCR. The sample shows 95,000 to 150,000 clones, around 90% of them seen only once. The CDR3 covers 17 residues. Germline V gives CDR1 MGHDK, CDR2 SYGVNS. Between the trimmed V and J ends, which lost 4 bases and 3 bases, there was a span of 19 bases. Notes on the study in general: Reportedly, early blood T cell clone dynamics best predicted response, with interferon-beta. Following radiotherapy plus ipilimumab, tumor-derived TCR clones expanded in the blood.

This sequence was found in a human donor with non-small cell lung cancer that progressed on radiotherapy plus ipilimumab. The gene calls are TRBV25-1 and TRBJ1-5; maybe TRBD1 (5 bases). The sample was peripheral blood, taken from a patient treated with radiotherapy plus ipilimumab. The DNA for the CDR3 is TGTGCCAGCAGTGTACCACAGGCTCTACTCTACAATCAGCCCCAGCATTTT. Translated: CASSVPQALLYNQPQHF. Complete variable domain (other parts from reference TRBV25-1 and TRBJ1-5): EADIYQTPRYLVIGTGKKITLECSQTMGHDKMYWYQQDPGMELHLIHYSYGVNSTEKGDLSSESTVSRIRTEHFPLTLESARPSHTSQYLCASSVPQALLYNQPQHFGDGTRLSIL.